These T cell receptor beta chains were read from a single sample in a study of shared clonotypes between healthy human individuals. TCRdb's copy holds only in-frame clones and misses some; the assay was immunoSEQ multiplex PCR. Of about 2.4 million clones in the sample, 93% were seen once. Sequencing was performed on naive CD4+ T cells from PBMCs. All receptors come from a man aged 18 to 29 in good health. Some clones in this sample may be carry-over from other donors' samples. Both conserved end residues are part of each CDR3. The D gene is left open where the match is weak. Size tells how often a clone was seen (once, few, many) or the class of an expanded clone, and some rows leave it out.

CDR3 length: 15
J gene: TRBJ2-3
D gene: NA
V gene: TRBV18
clone size: NA
CDR3 protein: CASSLIASSTDTQYF
CDR3 DNA: TGTGCCAGCTCACTTATTGCCAGCAGCACAGATACGCAGTATTTT

CDR3 length: 17
J gene: TRBJ2-2
D gene: TRBD1
V gene: TRBV7-8
clone size: NA
CDR3 protein: CASSPGVGQGATGELFF
CDR3 DNA: TGTGCCAGCAGCCCGGGCGTGGGACAGGGGGCGACCGGGGAGCTGTTTTTT

CDR3 length: 15
J gene: TRBJ2-1
D gene: NA
V gene: TRBV5-1
clone size: NA
CDR3 protein: CASSSGTATYNEQFF
CDR3 DNA: TGCGCCAGCAGTTCCGGGACGGCGACTTACAATGAGCAGTTCTTC

CDR3 length: 17
J gene: TRBJ1-2
D gene: TRBD1
V gene: TRBV9
clone size: NA
CDR3 protein: CASSAEGTGTPSYGYTF
CDR3 DNA: TGTGCCAGCAGCGCTGAGGGGACAGGGACCCCCAGCTATGGCTACACCTTC

CDR3 length: 17
J gene: TRBJ2-5
D gene: TRBD2
V gene: TRBV2
clone size: NA
CDR3 protein: CASSPRDTGTRGETQYF
CDR3 DNA: TGTGCCAGCAGTCCCAGGGACACCGGGACTAGGGGTGAGACCCAGTACTTC

CDR3 length: 16
J gene: TRBJ2-1
D gene: NA
V gene: TRBV7-2
clone size: NA
CDR3 protein: CASSLGLGLGSYEQFF
CDR3 DNA: TGTGCCAGCAGCTTGGGGTTGGGGCTAGGGAGCTATGAGCAGTTCTTC

CDR3 length: 15
J gene: TRBJ2-5
D gene: NA
V gene: TRBV5-4
clone size: NA
CDR3 protein: CASSLEGGRPETQYF
CDR3 DNA: TGTGCCAGCAGCTTGGAGGGGGGACGGCCAGAGACCCAGTACTTC

CDR3 length: 15
J gene: TRBJ1-4
D gene: TRBD1
V gene: TRBV7-6
clone size: NA
CDR3 protein: CASSLGTGGTEKLFF
CDR3 DNA: TGTGCCAGCAGCTTAGGGACAGGTGGGACTGAAAAACTGTTTTTT

CDR3 length: 17
J gene: TRBJ1-4
D gene: TRBD1
V gene: TRBV18
clone size: NA
CDR3 protein: CASSPWTGSLSNEKLFF
CDR3 DNA: TGTGCCAGCTCACCGTGGACAGGGAGTTTATCTAATGAAAAACTGTTTTTT

CDR3 length: 12
J gene: TRBJ1-3
D gene: NA
V gene: TRBV28
clone size: NA
CDR3 protein: CASSFRGNTIYF
CDR3 DNA: TGTGCCAGCAGTTTCCGAGGAAACACCATATATTTT

CDR3 length: 15
J gene: TRBJ2-1
D gene: TRBD2
V gene: TRBV27
clone size: NA
CDR3 protein: CASSLLSGTYNEQFF
CDR3 DNA: TGTGCCAGCAGTTTGCTTAGCGGGACCTACAATGAGCAGTTCTTC

CDR3 length: 15
J gene: TRBJ2-5
D gene: TRBD1
V gene: TRBV2
clone size: NA
CDR3 protein: CASSAGTGGGKTQYF
CDR3 DNA: TGTGCCAGCAGTGCCGGGACAGGGGGTGGGAAGACCCAGTACTTC

CDR3 length: 16
J gene: TRBJ2-2
D gene: TRBD1
V gene: TRBV18
clone size: NA
CDR3 protein: CASSLSGTGNTGELFF
CDR3 DNA: TGTGCCAGCTCCCTTTCCGGGACAGGGAACACCGGGGAGCTGTTTTTT

CDR3 length: 13
J gene: TRBJ1-1
D gene: NA
V gene: TRBV4-2
clone size: few
CDR3 protein: CASSLSGAGEAFF
CDR3 DNA: TGTGCCAGCAGCCTCTCCGGGGCAGGTGAAGCTTTCTTT

CDR3 length: 13
J gene: TRBJ1-2
D gene: NA
V gene: TRBV7-3
clone size: NA
CDR3 protein: CASSLDRISGYTF
CDR3 DNA: TGTGCCAGCAGCTTAGACAGAATCTCTGGCTACACCTTC

CDR3 length: 17
J gene: TRBJ1-4
D gene: TRBD1
V gene: TRBV11-2
clone size: NA
CDR3 protein: CASSLVRVRDRGEKLFF
CDR3 DNA: TGTGCCAGCAGCTTAGTAAGAGTCCGGGACAGGGGAGAAAAACTGTTTTTT

CDR3 length: 14
J gene: TRBJ2-1
D gene: NA
V gene: TRBV2
clone size: NA
CDR3 protein: CASSGLTGLSEQFF
CDR3 DNA: TGTGCCAGCAGTGGCTTGACAGGTCTTAGTGAGCAGTTCTTC

CDR3 length: 13
J gene: TRBJ2-5
D gene: NA
V gene: TRBV2
clone size: NA
CDR3 protein: CASSGESRETQYF
CDR3 DNA: TGTGCCAGCAGTGGTGAGTCGCGAGAGACCCAGTACTTC

CDR3 length: 14
J gene: TRBJ2-1
D gene: NA
V gene: TRBV10-1
clone size: NA
CDR3 protein: CASSESAGRDEQFF
CDR3 DNA: TGCGCCAGCAGTGAGTCCGCAGGTCGGGATGAGCAGTTCTTC

CDR3 length: 14
J gene: TRBJ1-2
D gene: TRBD1
V gene: TRBV2
clone size: NA
CDR3 protein: CASTKDRGNYGYTF
CDR3 DNA: TGTGCCAGCACCAAGGACAGGGGGAACTATGGCTACACCTTC

CDR3 length: 14
J gene: TRBJ2-4
D gene: TRBD1
V gene: TRBV29-1
clone size: NA
CDR3 protein: CSVRPQGAIGIQYF
CDR3 DNA: TGCAGCGTTAGACCCCAGGGGGCGATTGGCATTCAGTACTTC

CDR3 length: 17
J gene: TRBJ1-1
D gene: NA
V gene: TRBV28
clone size: NA
CDR3 protein: CASSLPPRYSAPTEAFF
CDR3 DNA: TGTGCCAGCAGTTTACCCCCTCGCTACTCAGCCCCAACTGAAGCTTTCTTT

CDR3 length: 14
J gene: TRBJ2-7
D gene: NA
V gene: TRBV7-8
clone size: NA
CDR3 protein: CASSFGGLSYEQYF
CDR3 DNA: TGTGCCAGCAGCTTTGGAGGTCTCTCCTACGAGCAGTACTTC

CDR3 length: 14
J gene: TRBJ2-7
D gene: NA
V gene: TRBV10-3
clone size: NA
CDR3 protein: CAIASGTASYEQYF
CDR3 DNA: TGTGCCATCGCCTCCGGGACTGCTTCCTACGAGCAGTACTTC

CDR3 length: 13
J gene: TRBJ1-1
D gene: NA
V gene: TRBV29-1
clone size: few
CDR3 protein: CSVERQTNTEAFF
CDR3 DNA: TGCAGCGTTGAAAGACAGACGAACACTGAAGCTTTCTTT

CDR3 length: 16
J gene: TRBJ1-4
D gene: NA
V gene: TRBV2
clone size: NA
CDR3 protein: CASRRQPLTTNEKLFF
CDR3 DNA: TGTGCCAGCAGGCGACAGCCTTTGACAACTAATGAAAAACTGTTTTTT

CDR3 length: 14
J gene: TRBJ1-1
D gene: NA
V gene: TRBV4-3
clone size: NA
CDR3 protein: CASSPAGGATEAFF
CDR3 DNA: TGCGCCAGCAGCCCGGCGGGGGGGGCGACTGAAGCTTTCTTT

CDR3 length: 14
J gene: TRBJ1-3
D gene: NA
V gene: TRBV29-1
clone size: NA
CDR3 protein: CSVDLGLRGNTIYF
CDR3 DNA: TGCAGCGTGGATTTGGGACTCCGAGGAAACACCATATATTTT

CDR3 length: 16
J gene: TRBJ2-3
D gene: NA
V gene: TRBV6-4
clone size: NA
CDR3 protein: CASSPRGRPSTDTQYF
CDR3 DNA: TGTGCCAGCAGTCCAAGGGGCCGACCTAGCACAGATACGCAGTATTTT

CDR3 length: 12
J gene: TRBJ2-1
D gene: TRBD2
V gene: TRBV27
clone size: few
CDR3 protein: CASGAVGTRQFF
CDR3 DNA: TGTGCCAGCGGAGCGGTAGGGACTAGGCAGTTCTTC

CDR3 length: 14
J gene: TRBJ1-1
D gene: TRBD1
V gene: TRBV6-6
clone size: once
CDR3 protein: CASRTGQAHAKAFF
CDR3 DNA: TGTGCCAGCAGAACGGGACAGGCCCACGCAAAAGCTTTCTTT

CDR3 length: 16
J gene: TRBJ2-1
D gene: TRBD1
V gene: TRBV4-1
clone size: NA
CDR3 protein: CASSQESDRDYNEQFF
CDR3 DNA: TGCGCCAGCAGCCAAGAGTCGGACAGGGACTACAATGAGCAGTTCTTC

CDR3 length: 16
J gene: TRBJ2-1
D gene: TRBD2
V gene: TRBV7-2
clone size: NA
CDR3 protein: CASSATSGSQYNEQFF
CDR3 DNA: TGTGCCAGCAGCGCCACTAGCGGGAGCCAATACAATGAGCAGTTCTTC

CDR3 length: 14
J gene: TRBJ2-3
D gene: NA
V gene: TRBV5-1
clone size: NA
CDR3 protein: CASSLFGTTDTQYF
CDR3 DNA: TGCGCCAGCAGCTTGTTCGGCACCACAGATACGCAGTATTTT

CDR3 length: 15
J gene: TRBJ1-2
D gene: NA
V gene: TRBV6-5
clone size: once
CDR3 protein: CASRRAPGESYGYTF
CDR3 DNA: TGTGCCAGCAGACGTGCCCCAGGGGAATCGTATGGCTACACCTTC

CDR3 length: 14
J gene: TRBJ1-1
D gene: NA
V gene: TRBV7-9
clone size: NA
CDR3 protein: CASSFVGTSVGAFF
CDR3 DNA: TGTGCCAGCAGCTTTGTAGGGACATCTGTGGGAGCTTTCTTT

CDR3 length: 17
J gene: TRBJ2-7
D gene: TRBD2
V gene: TRBV19
clone size: NA
CDR3 protein: CASSNLAGGASSYEQYF
CDR3 DNA: TGTGCCAGTAGTAATCTAGCGGGAGGCGCCAGCTCCTACGAGCAGTACTTC

CDR3 length: 16
J gene: TRBJ1-5
D gene: NA
V gene: TRBV5-1
clone size: once
CDR3 protein: CASSLAGQGEGQPQHF
CDR3 DNA: TGCGCCAGCAGCTTGGCCGGCCAGGGCGAGGGCCAGCCCCAGCATTTT

CDR3 length: 13
J gene: TRBJ2-7
D gene: NA
V gene: TRBV2
clone size: NA
CDR3 protein: CASSENGLDEQYF
CDR3 DNA: TGTGCCAGCAGTGAAAATGGACTCGACGAGCAGTACTTC

CDR3 length: 13
J gene: TRBJ1-1
D gene: NA
V gene: TRBV30
clone size: NA
CDR3 protein: CAWTKNPNTEAFF
CDR3 DNA: TGTGCCTGGACGAAAAACCCGAACACTGAAGCTTTCTTT

CDR3 length: 15
J gene: TRBJ2-7
D gene: TRBD2
V gene: TRBV5-8
clone size: once
CDR3 protein: CASSQRLAGTYEQYF
CDR3 DNA: TGTGCCAGCAGCCAGCGACTAGCGGGTACCTACGAGCAGTACTTC

CDR3 length: 14
J gene: TRBJ2-7
D gene: NA
V gene: TRBV9
clone size: NA
CDR3 protein: CASSPAFNSYEQYF
CDR3 DNA: TGTGCCAGCAGTCCAGCGTTTAACTCCTACGAGCAGTACTTC

CDR3 length: 14
J gene: TRBJ2-5
D gene: NA
V gene: TRBV5-1
clone size: NA
CDR3 protein: CASSLQGSAETQYF
CDR3 DNA: TGCGCCAGCAGCCTACAAGGGTCCGCAGAGACCCAGTACTTC

CDR3 length: 17
J gene: TRBJ1-1
D gene: TRBD1
V gene: TRBV27
clone size: NA
CDR3 protein: CASSFGRGLKKFSLAFF
CDR3 DNA: TGTGCCAGCAGTTTCGGCAGGGGGCTAAAAAAATTTAGTTTAGCTTTCTTT

CDR3 length: 18
J gene: TRBJ1-4
D gene: TRBD1
V gene: TRBV9
clone size: NA
CDR3 protein: CASSGGQGTKATNEKLFF
CDR3 DNA: TGTGCCAGCAGCGGCGGACAGGGGACTAAGGCAACTAATGAAAAACTGTTTTTT

CDR3 length: 16
J gene: TRBJ2-3
D gene: NA
V gene: TRBV18
clone size: NA
CDR3 protein: CASSPIDGALTDTQYF
CDR3 DNA: TGTGCCAGCTCACCAATCGATGGAGCCCTAACAGATACGCAGTATTTT

CDR3 length: 16
J gene: TRBJ2-7
D gene: TRBD1
V gene: TRBV5-1
clone size: NA
CDR3 protein: CASSLSGQGARDEQYF
CDR3 DNA: TGCGCCAGCAGCTTGTCGGGACAGGGGGCTCGGGACGAGCAGTACTTC

CDR3 length: 13
J gene: TRBJ2-5
D gene: NA
V gene: TRBV14
clone size: NA
CDR3 protein: CASSRARSETQYF
CDR3 DNA: TGTGCCAGCAGCCGGGCACGATCGGAGACCCAGTACTTC